The 21 T cell receptor beta chains reported below all come from one sample, sequenced in a study of beta chain features in type 1 diabetes. Investigators reverse transcribed all isolated RNA, so they sequenced expressed TCRB transcripts. Sequencing was performed with immunoSEQ multiplex PCR; in TCRdb, only in-frame clones are kept and a portion is missing. The sample carries over 350,000 clones, roughly 16% recorded once. Specimen: naive CD4+ T cells from blood. The receptors originated from a woman aged 18-29 years in good health.

The V gene is TRBV28, the J gene TRBJ1-5; D not resolved. The V gene's germline CDR1 is MDHEN and CDR2 SYDVKM. The V end lost 2 bases, the J end lost 5 bases, and 10 bases lay between the germline ends. There are 14 residues in the CDR3. This CDR3 is CASSLRLQYQPQHF. The CDR3 DNA reads TGTGCCAGCAGTTTACGCCTACAGTATCAGCCCCAGCATTTT.

This clone has a handful of counts. The CDR3 sequence is CSVKGGAEAFF. For the CDR3, the DNA is TGCAGCGTTAAAGGGGGCGCTGAAGCTTTCTTT. The rearrangement uses TRBV29-1 and TRBJ1-1; TRBD1 aligns across 7 bases. With V trimmed by 5 bases and J by 6 bases, 3 bases remained unmatched. This CDR3 is 11 amino acids long. CDR1 and CDR2 from the germline V gene are SQVTM and ANQGSEA.

The V gene is TRBV7-9, the J gene TRBJ1-1; 12 bases map to TRBD1. CDR1 and CDR2 from the germline V gene are SEHNR and FQNEAQ (reference sequence). The CDR3 length is 17 residues. Germline trimming cut 3 bases from V and 2 bases from J; bases unmatched to any gene: 7. CDR3 bases: TGTGCCAGCAGCTTTCCGGGACAGGGGGCAAGAAACACTGAAGCTTTCTTT. Translating gives CASSFPGQGARNTEAFF.

This clone was observed a few times. This chain connects TRBV6-1 to TRBJ1-2; 8 bases align to TRBD1. There are 15 residues in the CDR3. CDR1 and CDR2 from the germline V gene are MNHNS and SASEGT. Unmatched junction bases numbered 11, after V lost 6 bases and J lost 5 bases. The CDR3 sequence: CASRTTGQGPYGYTF. The CDR3 nucleotides read TGTGCCAGCAGAACTACAGGACAGGGACCATATGGCTACACCTTC.

This clone was observed a few times. The chain couples TRBV28 to TRBJ2-7; D perhaps matches TRBD2 (6 bases). Germline V gene sequence: CDR1 MDHEN, CDR2 SYDVKM. Trimming pared 7 bases from V and 0 bases from J, leaving 13 bases between. This CDR3 contains 14 residues. The CDR3 nucleotides are TGTGCCAGCACCACTCCGGGAGTCTCCTACGAGCAGTACTTC. Its protein product is CASTTPGVSYEQYF.

DNA of the CDR3: TGTGCCTGGAGTGCCGATCGAGGGTCGGGAGGAAACACCATATATTTT. It is translated as CAWSADRGSGGNTIYF. This chain joins TRBV30 and TRBJ1-3; no definite D call. V dropped 1 base and J dropped 4 bases, with 17 bases sitting between them. Germline loops: CDR1 GTSNPN, CDR2 SVGIG (reference sequence). The CDR3 contains 16 residues. Drawing the rest from reference TRBV30 and TRBJ1-3, the complete variable domain is SQTIHQWPATLVQPVGSPLSLECTVEGTSNPNLYWYRQAAGRGLQLLFYSVGIGQISSEVPQNLSASRPQDRQFILSSKKLLLSDSGFYLCAWSADRGSGGNTIYFGEGSWLTVV.

This clone was counted between two and nine times. V is TRBV21-1 and J is TRBJ2-7; TRBD2 is taken as the D call from the table, unchecked against the DNA. TRBV21-1 is a documented pseudogene. The CDR3 contains 15 residues. The CDR3, as DNA: TGTGCCAGCAGGAAGGAACTAGCGGAGGCCTACGAGCAGTACTTC. This gives the protein CASRKELAEAYEQYF.

The genes are TRBV28 and TRBJ1-2, with 8 bases identical to TRBD1. Unmatched junction bases numbered 4, after V lost 1 base and J lost 6 bases. Germline CDR1 reads MDHEN; CDR2 reads SYDVKM. The CDR3 spans 14 residues. CDR3 protein: CASSLLGQAHGYTF. The CDR3 DNA reads TGTGCCAGCAGTTTATTGGGACAGGCCCATGGCTACACCTTC.

This clone occurred a few times. The V gene is TRBV29-1, the J gene TRBJ1-2; TRBD1 might be the D (6 bases). CDR1 is SQVTM, CDR2 ANQGSEA, per germline. V gave up 6 bases and J gave up 5 bases, with 13 bases separating them. This CDR3 region has 12 residues. CDR3 sequence: CSVNRDKYGYTF. The DNA of the CDR3 is TGCAGCGTGAACCGGGACAAATATGGCTACACCTTC.

V usage is TRBV7-9 and J usage is TRBJ2-1, with TRBD2 matching 10 bases. CDR3 length: 16 amino acids. The germline gives CDR1 SEHNR, CDR2 FQNEAQ (reference sequence). Unmatched junction bases numbered 11, after V lost 5 bases and J lost 7 bases. The chain's CDR3 is CASSLHLAGVGNEQFF. In nucleotides, the CDR3 is TGTGCCAGCAGCCTACACCTAGCGGGAGTTGGAAATGAGCAGTTCTTC.

This sequence joins TRBV28 and TRBJ1-2; 12 bases match TRBD1. V gave up 6 bases and J gave up 8 bases; unmatched junction bases: 4. Germline V lookup: CDR1 MDHEN, CDR2 SYDVKM. The CDR3 has 13 residues. CDR3 DNA sequence: TGTGCCAGCAGCTTAGGGACAGGGGGCGGCTACACCTTC. This codes for CASSLGTGGGYTF.

This clone was recorded a few times. The rearrangement links TRBV10-3 to TRBJ2-1, with 11 bases lining up with TRBD2. Looked up from germline, CDR1 is ENHRY and CDR2 is SYGVKD. The CDR3 totals 15 residues. After removal of 0 bases from V and 13 bases from J, the junction contained 8 bases not matched to a gene. CDR3 sequence: CAISESLASGRIQFF. The DNA for the CDR3 is TGTGCCATCAGTGAGTCCTTGGCTAGCGGGAGGATACAGTTCTTC.

This clone was counted only a few times. Written as DNA, the CDR3 is TGCAGCGTTGGAGGACAGGGGGCTCTCGATGAGCAGTTCTTC. Translating gives CSVGGQGALDEQFF. The gene calls are TRBV29-1 and TRBJ2-1, with TRBD1 identical over 11 bases. J lost 8 bases, V lost 4 bases, and 7 bases had no gene match. Germline assignment: CDR1 SQVTM and CDR2 ANQGSEA. This CDR3 has 14 residues.

This clone was seen only a few times. The chain uses TRBV7-2 and TRBJ2-1, with 9 bases fitting TRBD2. The CDR3 extends over 15 amino acids. From germline, CDR1 is SGHTA and CDR2 FQGNSA. V lost 7 bases and J lost 6; bases outside the gene matches: 10. CDR3 region: CASTSRSGSRNEQFF. The DNA for the CDR3 is TGTGCCAGCACCTCCCGTAGCGGGAGCCGCAATGAGCAGTTCTTC.

This sequence joins TRBV18 and TRBJ2-7, with a possible D match to TRBD2 (5 bases). CDR1 is KGHSH and CDR2 is LQKENI in the germline V gene. The CDR3 is 15 amino acids. Trimming took 3 bases from V and 0 from J, leaving 12 bases between them. In DNA form, the CDR3 reads TGTGCCAGCTCACCCCGGACGGGAACCTCCTACGAGCAGTACTTC. As protein: CASSPRTGTSYEQYF.

There are a few counts of this clone. The CDR3 here is CASSQDVGGGGGTQYF. The CDR3 nucleotides read TGCGCCAGCAGCCAAGATGTTGGCGGGGGTGGCGGTACGCAGTATTTT. The J gene is TRBJ2-3, the V gene TRBV4-3, with 7 nucleotides matching TRBD2. CDR1 is LGHNA, CDR2 YSLEER, per germline. The CDR3 is 16 residues long. V dropped 0 bases and J dropped 8; count of bases not matched to a gene: 11.

The chain has TRBV13 and TRBJ2-1; 7 bases line up with TRBD2. Germline V gene lookup returns CDR1 PRHDT and CDR2 FYEKMQ (reference sequence). The junction had 8 bases not matched to a gene; V was cut back by 6 bases and J by 0 bases. CDR3 length equals 16 residues. CDR3 region: CASRPGASGSYNEQFF. The CDR3 DNA sequence: TGTGCCAGCAGACCCGGGGCTAGCGGCTCCTACAATGAGCAGTTCTTC.

This clone was recorded a few times. J is TRBJ2-3 and V is TRBV7-9, with TRBD1 identical over 9 bases. The J segment lost 8 bases and the V segment lost 5 bases, leaving 8 bases of the junction unmatched. The length of the CDR3 is 14 residues. Germline CDR1 SEHNR, CDR2 FQNEAQ (reference sequence). The CDR3, as DNA: TGTGCCAGCAGCGTATACCGGGACAGGGTTACGCAGTATTTT. It is translated as CASSVYRDRVTQYF.

This clone came up a few times. V usage is TRBV29-1 and J usage is TRBJ1-5, with 7 bases that match TRBD1. This CDR3 contains 14 residues. Germline lookup yields CDR1 SQVTM and CDR2 ANQGSEA. Trimming removed 4 bases from V and 4 bases from J; junction bases left unmatched: 7. The DNA of the CDR3 is TGCAGCGTTGTCGATGGACAGGCTAATCAGCCCCAGCATTTT. Its protein product is CSVVDGQANQPQHF.

The rearrangement links TRBV10-3 to TRBJ2-1; no reliable D call. Germline V CDR1 and CDR2: ENHRY, SYGVKD. The V and J ends lost 11 bases and 7 bases respectively, with 18 bases between them. This CDR3 comprises 13 residues. The DNA for the CDR3 is TGTGCCTCTCACGGGTCCGGCAGTAATGAGCAGTTCTTC. It translates to CASHGSGSNEQFF.

This chain joins TRBV30 and TRBJ2-7, with 13 bases matching TRBD2. The CDR3 loop spans 14 amino acids. The junction had 4 bases not matched to a gene; V was cut back by 4 bases and J by 4 bases. Germline loops: CDR1 GTSNPN, CDR2 SVGIG (reference sequence). The DNA of the CDR3 is TGTGCCTGGACCCCGGGACTAGCGGGATACGAGCAGTACTTC. Translating gives CAWTPGLAGYEQYF.